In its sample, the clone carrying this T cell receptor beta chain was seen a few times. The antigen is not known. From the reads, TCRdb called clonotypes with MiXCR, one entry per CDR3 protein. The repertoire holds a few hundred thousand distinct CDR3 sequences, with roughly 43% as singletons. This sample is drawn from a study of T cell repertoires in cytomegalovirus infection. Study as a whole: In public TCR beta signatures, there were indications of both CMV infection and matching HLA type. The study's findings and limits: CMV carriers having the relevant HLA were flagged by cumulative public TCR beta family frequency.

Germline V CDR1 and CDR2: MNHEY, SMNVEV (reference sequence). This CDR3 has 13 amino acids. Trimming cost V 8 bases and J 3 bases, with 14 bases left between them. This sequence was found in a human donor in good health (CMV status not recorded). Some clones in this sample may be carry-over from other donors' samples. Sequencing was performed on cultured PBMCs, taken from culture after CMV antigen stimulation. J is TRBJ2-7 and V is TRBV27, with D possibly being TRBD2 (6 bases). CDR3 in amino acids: CASGRRRYYEQYF. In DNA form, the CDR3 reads TGTGCCAGCGGGAGGCGGAGGTACTACGAGCAGTACTTC.